Listed below are T cell receptor beta chains from one sample, sequenced in a study of cytomegalovirus exposure and HLA in healthy donors. Assay: immunoSEQ multiplex PCR; the TCRdb copy retains only in-frame clones and omits some. The profile shows 60,000 to 70,000 clones, 80% to 90% of them singletons. Sequenced material: PBMCs. These receptors all stem from a woman aged 30 to 39 in good health and CMV-seronegative. Both conserved end residues are part of each CDR3. Fields, in order: J gene, V gene, D gene, clone size, CDR3 protein, CDR3 DNA. The D gene is left open where the match is weak. Clone size, where shown, is once, few, many, or a class for clones that have expanded.

j_call: TRBJ2-5
v_call: TRBV6-5
d_call: TRBD1
clone_size: -
cdr3_aa: CASSPGTGGGETQYF
cdr3_nt: TGTGCCAGCAGCCCCGGGACAGGGGGTGGAGAGACCCAGTACTTC

j_call: TRBJ1-3
v_call: TRBV7-2
d_call: TRBD1
clone_size: -
cdr3_aa: CASSPNGAGTGGNTIYF
cdr3_nt: TGTGCCAGCAGCCCCAATGGGGCGGGGACAGGGGGAAACACCATATATTTT

j_call: TRBJ1-2
v_call: TRBV7-9
d_call: -
clone_size: few
cdr3_aa: CASSPQGLLYGYTF
cdr3_nt: TGTGCCAGCAGCCCTCAGGGGCTCCTCTATGGCTACACCTTC

j_call: TRBJ1-1
v_call: TRBV28
d_call: -
clone_size: -
cdr3_aa: CASSLEFGGGNTEAFF
cdr3_nt: TGTGCCAGCAGTTTAGAGTTCGGGGGAGGGAACACTGAAGCTTTCTTT

j_call: TRBJ1-2
v_call: TRBV19
d_call: TRBD1
clone_size: once
cdr3_aa: CASQGGSLYGYTF
cdr3_nt: TGTGCCAGTCAGGGGGGCTCGTTATATGGCTACACCTTC

j_call: TRBJ2-2
v_call: TRBV18
d_call: -
clone_size: few
cdr3_aa: CASSPDSPGELFF
cdr3_nt: TGTGCCAGCTCACCGGACAGCCCCGGGGAGCTGTTTTTT

j_call: TRBJ1-6
v_call: TRBV5-6
d_call: -
clone_size: -
cdr3_aa: CASSLPREGPLHF
cdr3_nt: TGTGCCAGCAGCTTGCCCCGGGAAGGACCCCTCCACTTT

j_call: TRBJ1-2
v_call: TRBV5-4
d_call: -
clone_size: -
cdr3_aa: CASSSPRVGGYTF
cdr3_nt: TGTGCCAGCAGCTCGCCCAGGGTTGGCGGCTACACCTTC

j_call: TRBJ1-3
v_call: TRBV6-5
d_call: TRBD1
clone_size: -
cdr3_aa: CASRTGTGDGNTIYF
cdr3_nt: TGTGCCAGCAGGACCGGGACAGGGGATGGAAACACCATATATTTT

j_call: TRBJ2-7
v_call: TRBV5-4
d_call: TRBD1
clone_size: -
cdr3_aa: CASSLGQGLSEQYF
cdr3_nt: TGTGCCAGCAGCTTGGGACAGGGCCTAAGCGAGCAGTACTTC

j_call: TRBJ1-2
v_call: TRBV27
d_call: TRBD1
clone_size: -
cdr3_aa: CASTLPGQGISNYGYTF
cdr3_nt: TGTGCCAGCACCCTCCCGGGACAGGGGATCTCTAACTATGGCTACACCTTC

j_call: TRBJ2-1
v_call: TRBV10-3
d_call: TRBD2
clone_size: -
cdr3_aa: CAITAGGSYNEQFF
cdr3_nt: TGTGCCATCACAGCGGGGGGTTCCTACAATGAGCAGTTCTTC

j_call: TRBJ2-1
v_call: TRBV2
d_call: TRBD2
clone_size: -
cdr3_aa: CASRDAGGAYNEQFF
cdr3_nt: TGTGCCAGCAGGGACGCGGGGGGAGCCTACAATGAGCAGTTCTTC

j_call: TRBJ1-6
v_call: TRBV9
d_call: -
clone_size: -
cdr3_aa: CASSPSTSVGYNSPLHF
cdr3_nt: TGTGCCAGCAGCCCAAGTACGAGTGTTGGCTATAATTCACCCCTCCACTTT

j_call: TRBJ1-1
v_call: TRBV25-1
d_call: -
clone_size: few
cdr3_aa: CASSLGGSNTEAFF
cdr3_nt: TGTGCCAGCTCCCTGGGAGGTTCGAACACTGAAGCTTTCTTT

j_call: TRBJ2-1
v_call: TRBV7-6
d_call: TRBD2
clone_size: -
cdr3_aa: CASSRQAPTSVGTKQFF
cdr3_nt: TGTGCCAGCAGCCGACAAGCCCCCACTAGCGTCGGGACGAAGCAGTTCTTC

j_call: TRBJ1-6
v_call: TRBV28
d_call: -
clone_size: -
cdr3_aa: CASSLRGSYNSPLHF
cdr3_nt: TGTGCCAGCAGTTTACGGGGGTCCTATAATTCACCCCTCCACTTT

j_call: TRBJ2-7
v_call: TRBV7-9
d_call: TRBD1
clone_size: few
cdr3_aa: CASSRGQERLYF
cdr3_nt: TGTGCCAGCAGCAGGGGACAGGAGCGTTTGTACTTC

j_call: TRBJ2-3
v_call: TRBV5-1
d_call: -
clone_size: -
cdr3_aa: CASTRGTDTQYF
cdr3_nt: TGCGCCAGCACGCGAGGGACAGATACGCAGTATTTT

j_call: TRBJ2-3
v_call: TRBV28
d_call: -
clone_size: -
cdr3_aa: CASSRIDLATDTQYF
cdr3_nt: TGTGCCAGCAGTCGAATCGACTTGGCCACAGATACGCAGTATTTT

j_call: TRBJ1-1
v_call: TRBV19
d_call: -
clone_size: -
cdr3_aa: CASSTGTLNTEAFF
cdr3_nt: TGTGCCAGTAGTACGGGGACTTTGAACACTGAAGCTTTCTTT

j_call: TRBJ2-5
v_call: TRBV5-1
d_call: -
clone_size: -
cdr3_aa: CASSPGVEEETQYF
cdr3_nt: TGCGCCAGCAGCCCGGGGGTAGAGGAGGAGACCCAGTACTTC

j_call: TRBJ1-2
v_call: TRBV4-3
d_call: TRBD1
clone_size: -
cdr3_aa: CASSQARDRGYGYTF
cdr3_nt: TGCGCCAGCAGCCAAGCTCGCGACAGGGGCTATGGCTACACCTTC

j_call: TRBJ2-6
v_call: TRBV7-9
d_call: TRBD1
clone_size: -
cdr3_aa: CASSSMDRVLGANVLTF
cdr3_nt: TGTGCCAGCAGCTCTATGGACAGGGTCCTTGGGGCCAACGTCCTGACTTTC

j_call: TRBJ2-1
v_call: TRBV11-3
d_call: TRBD1
clone_size: once
cdr3_aa: CASSFGQGMVPEQFF
cdr3_nt: TGTGCCAGCAGCTTTGGACAGGGGATGGTTCCTGAGCAGTTCTTC

j_call: TRBJ2-7
v_call: TRBV5-1
d_call: -
clone_size: -
cdr3_aa: CASARGFNSYEQYF
cdr3_nt: TGCGCCAGCGCTCGGGGATTTAACTCCTACGAGCAGTACTTC

j_call: TRBJ1-5
v_call: TRBV7-9
d_call: TRBD1
clone_size: -
cdr3_aa: CSSSGPGQYSNQPQHF
cdr3_nt: TGTTCCAGCAGCGGACCGGGACAGTATAGCAATCAGCCCCAGCATTTT

j_call: TRBJ2-5
v_call: TRBV5-1
d_call: -
clone_size: -
cdr3_aa: CASSLMGTPQETQYF
cdr3_nt: TGCGCCAGCAGCTTGATGGGGACACCGCAAGAGACCCAGTACTTC

j_call: TRBJ1-1
v_call: TRBV6-5
d_call: TRBD1
clone_size: -
cdr3_aa: CASRDRGEAFF
cdr3_nt: TGTGCCAGCAGGGACAGGGGTGAAGCCTTCTTT

j_call: TRBJ1-6
v_call: TRBV6-6
d_call: -
clone_size: -
cdr3_aa: CASSYSTGSPLHF
cdr3_nt: TGTGCCAGCAGTTACTCGACGGGTTCACCCCTCCACTTT

j_call: TRBJ1-5
v_call: TRBV19
d_call: TRBD1
clone_size: -
cdr3_aa: CASRRTGGSNQPQHF
cdr3_nt: TGTGCCAGTAGGAGGACAGGGGGCAGCAATCAGCCCCAGCATTTT

j_call: TRBJ1-3
v_call: TRBV25-1
d_call: -
clone_size: -
cdr3_aa: CASSETRRAAGNTIYF
cdr3_nt: TGTGCCAGCAGTGAGACCAGGCGGGCGGCTGGAAACACCATATATTTT

j_call: TRBJ2-3
v_call: TRBV21-1
d_call: -
clone_size: -
cdr3_aa: CASSLPVGLPGDCTDTQYF
cdr3_nt: TGTGCCAGCAGCCTCCCCGTGGGACTACCAGGAGATTGCACAGATACGCAGTATTTT

j_call: TRBJ2-3
v_call: TRBV2
d_call: -
clone_size: -
cdr3_aa: CASVEGLDTQYF
cdr3_nt: TGTGCCAGCGTAGAGGGTTTAGATACGCAGTATTTT